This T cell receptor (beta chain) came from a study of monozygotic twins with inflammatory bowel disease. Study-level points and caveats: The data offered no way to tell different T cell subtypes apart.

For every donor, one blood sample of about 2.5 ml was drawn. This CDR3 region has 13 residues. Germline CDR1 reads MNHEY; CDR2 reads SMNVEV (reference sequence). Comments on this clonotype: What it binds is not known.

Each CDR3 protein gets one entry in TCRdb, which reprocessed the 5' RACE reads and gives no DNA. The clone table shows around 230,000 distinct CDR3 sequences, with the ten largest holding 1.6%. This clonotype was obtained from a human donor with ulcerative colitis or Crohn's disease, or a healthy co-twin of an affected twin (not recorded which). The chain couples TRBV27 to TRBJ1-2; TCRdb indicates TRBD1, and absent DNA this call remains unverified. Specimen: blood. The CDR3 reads CASSSQRGVGYTF.